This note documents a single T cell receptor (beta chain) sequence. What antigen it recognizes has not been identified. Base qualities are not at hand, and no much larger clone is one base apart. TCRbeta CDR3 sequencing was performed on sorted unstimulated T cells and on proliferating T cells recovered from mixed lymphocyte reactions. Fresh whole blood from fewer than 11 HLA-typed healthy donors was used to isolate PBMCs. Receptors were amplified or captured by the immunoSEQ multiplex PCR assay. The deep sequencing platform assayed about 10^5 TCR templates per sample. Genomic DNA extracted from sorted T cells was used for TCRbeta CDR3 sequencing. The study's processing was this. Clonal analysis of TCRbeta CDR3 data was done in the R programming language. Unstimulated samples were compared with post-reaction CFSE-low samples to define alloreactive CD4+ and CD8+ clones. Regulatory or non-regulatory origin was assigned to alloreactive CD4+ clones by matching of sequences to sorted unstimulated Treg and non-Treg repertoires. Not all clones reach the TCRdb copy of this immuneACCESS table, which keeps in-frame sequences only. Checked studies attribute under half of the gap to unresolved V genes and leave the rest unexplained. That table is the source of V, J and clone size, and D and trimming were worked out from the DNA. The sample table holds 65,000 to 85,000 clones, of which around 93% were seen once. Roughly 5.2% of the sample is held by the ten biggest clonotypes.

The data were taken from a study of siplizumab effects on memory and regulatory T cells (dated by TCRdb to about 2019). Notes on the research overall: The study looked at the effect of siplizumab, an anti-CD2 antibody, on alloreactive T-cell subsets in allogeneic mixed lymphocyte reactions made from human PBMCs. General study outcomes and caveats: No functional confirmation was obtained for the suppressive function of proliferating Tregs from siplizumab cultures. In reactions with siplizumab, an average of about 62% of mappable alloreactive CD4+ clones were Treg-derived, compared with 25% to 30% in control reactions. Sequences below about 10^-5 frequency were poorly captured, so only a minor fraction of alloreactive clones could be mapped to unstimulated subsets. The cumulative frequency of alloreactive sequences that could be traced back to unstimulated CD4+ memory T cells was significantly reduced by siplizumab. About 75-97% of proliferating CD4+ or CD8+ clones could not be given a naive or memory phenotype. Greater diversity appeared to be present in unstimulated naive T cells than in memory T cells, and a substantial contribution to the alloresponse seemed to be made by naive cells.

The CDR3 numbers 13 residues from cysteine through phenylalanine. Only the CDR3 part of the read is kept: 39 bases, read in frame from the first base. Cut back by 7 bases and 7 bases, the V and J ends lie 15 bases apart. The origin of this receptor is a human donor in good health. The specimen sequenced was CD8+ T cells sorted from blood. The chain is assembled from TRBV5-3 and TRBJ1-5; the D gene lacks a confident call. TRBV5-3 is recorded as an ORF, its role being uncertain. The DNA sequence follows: TGTGCCAGAGATAGCAAGGGAGGACAGCCCCAGCATTTT. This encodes CARDSKGGQPQHF.